The 30 T cell receptor beta chains presented below share a single source sample, sequenced in a study of neurological immune-mediated disorders. TCRdb re-called the 5' RACE reads through MiXCR, storing one row per CDR3 protein. The sample includes 40,000 to 50,000 distinct CDR3 sequences, around 2.5% of them seen just once. Sequenced material: PBMCs. Receptors were obtained from a man aged 30 to 39 with multiple sclerosis.

This clonotype was recorded at least ten times. The chain combines TRBV28 with TRBJ2-7, with D uncertain. From germline, CDR1 is MDHEN and CDR2 SYDVKM. V gave up 2 bases and J gave up 2 bases, with 10 bases separating them. There are 14 residues in the CDR3. CDR3 protein: CASSLGGETYEQYF. CDR3 DNA: TGTGCCAGCAGTTTAGGCGGAGAAACCTACGAGCAGTACTTC.

This clonotype appeared many times. This rearrangement joins TRBV20-1 to TRBJ1-1; 9 nucleotides align to TRBD1. The CDR3 has 14 amino acids. The germline V gene has CDR1 DFQATT and CDR2 SNEGSKA (reference sequence). Trimming removed 4 bases from V and 5 bases from J; junction bases left unmatched: 8. Here the CDR3 reads CSAKLDRGRTEAFF. The CDR3 bases are TGCAGTGCTAAACTGGACAGGGGTCGGACTGAAGCTTTCTTT.

This clonotype was seen many times. The V call is TRBV28, the J call TRBJ2-1; the D gene could be TRBD1 or TRBD2 (6 bases each). Per germline, CDR1 MDHEN and CDR2 SYDVKM. The ends were cut back, 4 bases at V and 4 bases at J, with 23 bases in the middle. The CDR3 runs 18 residues. CDR3 in amino acids: CASSSPSPGAGTYNEQFF. CDR3 coding DNA: TGTGCCAGCAGTTCGCCCTCGCCCGGGGCGGGGACATACAATGAGCAGTTCTTC.

This clonotype was observed many times. The chain uses TRBV7-9 and TRBJ2-1; the D is unclear. The CDR3 length is 12 residues. V lost 2 bases and J 9 bases, leaving 8 bases between the germline ends. Germline lookup yields CDR1 SEHNR and CDR2 FQNEAQ (reference sequence). The CDR3: CASSLYLSEQFF. CDR3 DNA sequence: TGTGCCAGCAGCTTATATCTGAGTGAGCAGTTCTTC.

There are many counts of this clonotype. The chain recombines TRBV6-2 or TRBV6-3 with TRBJ2-4, with TRBD1 as a possible D gene (5 bases). CDR1 is MNHEY and CDR2 is SVGEGT in the germline V gene. The V end lost 4 bases, the J end lost 15 bases, and 19 bases lay between the germline ends. There are 13 residues in the CDR3. DNA of the CDR3: TGTGCCAGCAGTTCCTTTGGACAATCCGGCGCGTACTTC. This translates into CASSSFGQSGAYF.

Many counts were recorded for this clonotype. The chain uses TRBV20-1 and TRBJ2-2; D assignment may be TRBD1 or TRBD2 (6 bases each). CDR1 is DFQATT, CDR2 SNEGSKA, per germline (reference sequence). The CDR3 is made up of 15 amino acids. The V end lost 0 bases, the J end lost 5 bases, and 13 bases lay between the germline ends. DNA for the CDR3: TGCAGTGCTAGAGAAGGGGGGAGAGGGACCGGGGAGCTGTTTTTT. Translating it yields CSAREGGRGTGELFF.

About this clonotype: This may come from a read error, since a much larger clone is one base off. It is likely a read error, because the conserved phenylalanine at the end of the CDR3 is missing. The chain couples TRBV6-2 or TRBV6-3 to TRBJ2-1; 14 positions match TRBD2. CDR1 MNHEY and CDR2 SVGEGT come from the germline V gene. V shed 4 bases, J shed 4 bases, and the junction held 3 bases outside the gene matches. The CDR3 length is 16 residues. The CDR3 here is CASSSGTSGSYNEQFC. In DNA form, the CDR3 reads TGTGCCAGCAGTTCGGGGACTAGCGGGAGTTACAATGAGCAGTTCTGC.

This clonotype was found many times. J is TRBJ2-7 and V is TRBV6-5; 8 bases match TRBD2. Germline trimming cut 6 bases from V and 5 bases from J; bases unmatched to any gene: 9. This CDR3 is 14 amino acids long. Per the germline V gene, CDR1 is MNHEY and CDR2 is SVGAGI. The CDR3 reads CASRPGLAFNEQYF. CDR3 bases: TGTGCCAGCAGACCCGGACTAGCTTTTAACGAGCAGTACTTC.

The genes are TRBV20-1 and TRBJ2-5, with 8 bases matching TRBD1. The CDR3 is made up of 13 amino acids. V was clipped by 8 bases and J by 4 bases; unmatched bases: 9. Per the germline V gene, CDR1 is DFQATT and CDR2 is SNEGSKA (reference sequence). CDR3 amino acids: CSTPQGAGETQYF. As DNA, the CDR3 is TGCAGTACCCCCCAGGGGGCAGGAGAGACCCAGTACTTC.

This clonotype was seen many times. The V call is TRBV29-1, the J call TRBJ2-5; 8 positions match TRBD1. Germline V lookup: CDR1 SQVTM, CDR2 ANQGSEA. The V segment lost 1 base and the J segment 5 bases; nucleotides outside the gene matches: 6. The CDR3 contains 14 residues. Written as DNA, the CDR3 is TGCAGCGTTGAAGGTGGACAGGGTTACGAGACCCAGTACTTC. Its translation: CSVEGGQGYETQYF.

This clonotype showed up many times. The V call is TRBV12-3 or TRBV12-4, the J call TRBJ2-7, with 7 bases aligning to TRBD1. V lost 7 bases, J lost 4 bases, and 10 bases stayed unmatched. The CDR3 runs 14 residues. The chain's CDR3 is CASTVTGSQYEQYF. For the CDR3, the DNA is TGTGCCAGCACCGTGACAGGGTCCCAGTACGAGCAGTACTTC.

In its sample, this clonotype was seen many times. V is TRBV7-8 and J is TRBJ1-5; D is undetermined. Germline V CDR1 and CDR2: SGHVS, FQNEAQ. The CDR3 runs 14 residues. Trimming left V 2 bases short and J 3 bases short, with 8 bases between. CDR3 DNA sequence: TGTGCCAGCAGCTTAAGGCCAGACAATCAGCCCCAGCATTTT. It encodes CASSLRPDNQPQHF.

This clonotype came up many times. The chain uses TRBV12-3 or TRBV12-4 and TRBJ2-7, with D uncertain. The ends were cut back, 8 bases at V and 4 bases at J, with 15 bases in the middle. The CDR3 loop spans 13 amino acids. The DNA of the CDR3 is TGTGCCAGCTGCCCGGAACACGAGTACGAGCAGTACTTC. It specifies CASCPEHEYEQYF.

This clonotype was recorded many times. The V and J genes are TRBV7-9 and TRBJ2-1; TRBD2 might be the D (5 bases). Trimming cost V 5 bases and J 10 bases, with 27 bases left between them. Per germline, CDR1 SEHNR and CDR2 FQNEAQ (reference sequence). The CDR3 length is 17 residues. The CDR3 here is CASSRGIGVGSAEEQFF. The CDR3 DNA is TGTGCCAGCAGCCGTGGTATCGGGGTAGGGTCCGCGGAGGAGCAGTTCTTC.

This clonotype was picked up many times. This sequence joins TRBV2 and TRBJ2-2; D possibly corresponds to TRBD2 (6 bases). Trimming shortened V by 7 bases and J by 7 bases, and 13 bases separated the two germline ends. Germline values: CDR1 SNHLY, CDR2 FYNNEI. This CDR3 has 13 amino acids. CDR3: CASTFTRDGELFF. CDR3 nucleotides: TGTGCCAGCACCTTCACGCGGGACGGGGAGCTGTTTTTT. The full variable domain, rest sourced from reference TRBV2 and TRBJ2-2, is EPEVTQTPSHQVTQMGQEVILRCVPISNHLYFYWYRQILGQKVEFLVSFYNNEISEKSEIFDDQFSVERPDGSNFTLKIRSTKLEDSAMYFCASTFTRDGELFFGEGSRLTVL.

This clonotype occurred many times. The V gene is TRBV9, the J gene TRBJ2-5; no firm D call. This CDR3 comprises 14 residues. Looked up from germline, CDR1 is SGDLS and CDR2 is YYNGEE. V was trimmed by 0 bases and J by 9 bases, leaving 15 bases between them. This CDR3 is CASSVAPNYLSQYF. As DNA, the CDR3 is TGTGCCAGCAGCGTAGCCCCTAACTATCTGTCCCAGTACTTC.

Many counts were recorded for this clonotype. V usage is TRBV7-2 and J usage is TRBJ2-4, with 10 bases matching TRBD2. After removal of 1 base from V and 5 bases from J, the junction contained 8 bases not matched to a gene. This CDR3 comprises 17 residues. CDR1 is SGHTA, CDR2 FQGNSA, per germline. The DNA of the CDR3 is TGTGCCAGCAGCTTAGAGAGCGGGAGGGCTACCCAAAACATTCAGTACTTC. Protein: CASSLESGRATQNIQYF.

This clonotype was counted at least ten times. V gene TRBV15 combines with J gene TRBJ2-7; D is possibly TRBD1 or TRBD2 (5 bases each). This CDR3 contains 14 residues. V was pared by 1 base and J by 1 base, with 8 bases between. Per the germline V gene, CDR1 is LNHNV and CDR2 is YYDKDF (reference sequence). CDR3 nucleotide sequence: TGTGCCACCAGCAGAGGAGGGGATTCCTACGAGCAGTACTTC. Amino acids: CATSRGGDSYEQYF.

This clonotype was counted many times. This sequence joins TRBV4-2 and TRBJ2-3, with a tentative D call TRBD1 (6 bases). V gave up 3 bases and J gave up 3 bases, with 16 bases separating them. This CDR3 region has 16 residues. Looked up from germline, CDR1 is LGHNA and CDR2 is YNFKEQ. The CDR3 nucleotides are TGTGCCAGCAGCCATGTGGCGCCCGGGACAACAGATACGCAGTATTTT. It yields the protein CASSHVAPGTTDTQYF.

This clonotype was seen ten or more times. This rearrangement joins TRBV5-1 to TRBJ1-4; TRBD1 aligns across 8 bases. After removal of 3 bases from V and 7 bases from J, the junction contained 11 bases not matched to a gene. The CDR3 totals 16 residues. Per the germline V gene, CDR1 is SGHRS and CDR2 is YFSETQ. This chain's CDR3 is CASSWGNRDRIEKLFF. DNA of the CDR3: TGCGCCAGCAGCTGGGGCAACCGGGACAGGATTGAAAAACTGTTTTTT.

This clonotype has more than one count but fewer than ten. The V gene is TRBV11-2, the J gene TRBJ2-7; no reliable D call. Trimming took 1 base from V and 4 from J, leaving 8 bases between them. The CDR3 has 13 amino acids. The germline V gene encodes CDR1 SGHAT and CDR2 FQNNGV. The CDR3 is CASSLVDGYEQYF. CDR3 in DNA: TGTGCCAGCAGCTTAGTGGACGGATACGAGCAGTACTTC. Variable domain in full (rest from reference TRBV11-2 and TRBJ2-7): EAGVAQSPRYKIIEKRQSVAFWCNPISGHATLYWYQQILGQGPKLLIQFQNNGVVDDSQLPKDRFSAERLKGVDSTLKIQPAKLEDSAVYLCASSLVDGYEQYFGPGTRLTVT.

The table lists this clonotype with many counts. The V and J genes are TRBV12-3 or TRBV12-4 and TRBJ2-5; D possibly matches TRBD1 or TRBD2 (5 bases each). This CDR3 has 14 residues. V was trimmed by 7 bases and J by 5 bases, leaving 17 bases between them. The CDR3, as DNA: TGTGCCAGCACCCCCTCGGGGACCGCGGAGACCCAGTACTTC. Encoded protein: CASTPSGTAETQYF.

This clonotype has a count of ten or more. V usage is TRBV7-8 and J usage is TRBJ1-1; D may be TRBD1 (5 bases). V dropped 4 bases and J dropped 3 bases, with 9 bases sitting between them. The CDR3 consists of 13 residues. CDR1 is SGHVS, CDR2 FQNEAQ, per germline. CDR3 DNA sequence: TGTGCCAGCAGCTACGAGGGGTACACTGAAGCTTTCTTT. Amino acid sequence: CASSYEGYTEAFF. Supplemented by reference TRBV7-8 and TRBJ1-1, the full variable domain reads GAGVSQSPRYKVAKRGQDVALRCDPISGHVSLFWYQQALGQGPEFLTYFQNEAQLDKSGLPSDRFFAERPEGSVSTLKIQRTQQEDSAVYLCASSYEGYTEAFFGQGTRLTVV.

This clonotype was recorded many times. The chain has TRBV5-1 and TRBJ2-5; the D gene is possibly TRBD2 (5 bases). This CDR3 has 19 residues. Between the trimmed V and J ends, which lost 2 bases and 2 bases, there was a span of 25 bases. CDR1 is SGHRS and CDR2 is YFSETQ in the germline V gene. The chain's CDR3 is CASSFLHRPGSQPQETQYF. CDR3 sequence (DNA): TGCGCCAGCAGCTTTCTACATCGTCCGGGGTCGCAACCTCAAGAGACCCAGTACTTC.

This clonotype was counted at least ten times. The chain uses TRBV6-6 and TRBJ2-2; 7 nucleotides match TRBD1. There are 12 residues in the CDR3. Germline V gene data show CDR1 as MNHNY and CDR2 as SVGAGI (reference sequence). The ends lost 11 bases at V and 7 bases at J; junction bases unmatched: 7. CDR3 in amino acids: CAGQTGNGELFF. The CDR3 nucleotides are TGTGCCGGACAGACAGGGAACGGGGAGCTGTTTTTT.

This clonotype was found a few times. The rearrangement joins TRBV25-1 to TRBJ2-3, with TRBD1 matching 8 bases. The germline V gene encodes CDR1 MGHDK and CDR2 SYGVNS. V lost 5 bases, J lost 12 bases, and 13 bases stayed unmatched. The CDR3 runs 14 residues. The CDR3 DNA reads as TGTGCCAGCAGTTCTTCAGGGGGCAAGGTCACCCAGTATTTT. The encoded protein is CASSSSGGKVTQYF.

This clonotype occurred many times. The chain couples TRBV4-1 to TRBJ2-1; 8 bases map to TRBD2. Unmatched junction bases numbered 5, after V lost 1 base and J lost 0 bases. The germline V gene encodes CDR1 MGHRA and CDR2 YSYEKL. This CDR3 has 17 amino acids. The DNA for the CDR3 is TGCGCCAGCAGCCAAGGGCAGCGGGGGAGCTCCTACAATGAGCAGTTCTTC. Translation gives CASSQGQRGSSYNEQFF.

This clonotype was detected ten times or more. The rearrangement links TRBV25-1 to TRBJ2-7; D gene uncertain. This CDR3 spans 12 amino acids. Germline V gene data show CDR1 as MGHDK and CDR2 as SYGVNS. V lost 6 bases and J 3 bases, leaving 9 bases between the germline ends. DNA of the CDR3: TGTGCCAGCAGATCCGTAGGCTACGAGCAGTACTTC. Its translation: CASRSVGYEQYF.

This clonotype was recorded many times. The V call is TRBV7-2, the J call TRBJ1-5, with TRBD1 identical over 7 bases. J was trimmed by 8 bases and V by 5 bases; bases with no gene match: 12. Looked up from germline, CDR1 is SGHTA and CDR2 is FQGNSA. This CDR3 region has 15 residues. The CDR3 spells CASSPGRGPVEPQHF. CDR3 nucleotides: TGTGCCAGCAGCCCCGGGAGGGGGCCGGTGGAGCCCCAGCATTTT.

This clonotype has at least ten counts. V and J are TRBV7-2 and TRBJ2-7; D gene unclear. The CDR3 has 12 residues. The V gene lost 5 bases and the J gene lost 3 bases, with 8 bases spanning the gap. Germline V gene lookup returns CDR1 SGHTA and CDR2 FQGNSA. DNA of the CDR3: TGTGCCAGCAGCCTGTCAAACTACGAGCAGTACTTC. It is translated as CASSLSNYEQYF.